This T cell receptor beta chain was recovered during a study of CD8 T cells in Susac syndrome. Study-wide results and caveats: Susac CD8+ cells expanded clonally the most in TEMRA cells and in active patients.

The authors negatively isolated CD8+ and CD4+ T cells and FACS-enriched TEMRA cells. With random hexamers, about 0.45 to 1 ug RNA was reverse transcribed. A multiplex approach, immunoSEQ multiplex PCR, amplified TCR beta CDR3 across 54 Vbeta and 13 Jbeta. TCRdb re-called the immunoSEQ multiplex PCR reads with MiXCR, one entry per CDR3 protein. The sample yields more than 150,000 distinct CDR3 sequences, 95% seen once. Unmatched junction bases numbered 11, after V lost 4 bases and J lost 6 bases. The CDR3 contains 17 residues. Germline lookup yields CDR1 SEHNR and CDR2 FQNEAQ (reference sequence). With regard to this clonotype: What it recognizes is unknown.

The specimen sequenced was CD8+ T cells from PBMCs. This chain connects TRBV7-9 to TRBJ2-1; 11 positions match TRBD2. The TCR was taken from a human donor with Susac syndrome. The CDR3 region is CASSSNSGRAMGNEQFF. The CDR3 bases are TGTGCCAGCAGCTCGAATAGCGGGAGGGCCATGGGCAATGAGCAGTTCTTC. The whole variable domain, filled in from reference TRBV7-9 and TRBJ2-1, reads DTGVSQNPRHKITKRGQNVTFRCDPISEHNRLYWYRQTLGQGPEFLTYFQNEAQLEKSRLLSDRFSAERPKGSFSTLEIQRTEQGDSAMYLCASSSNSGRAMGNEQFFGPGTRLTVL.